This TCR beta chain was profiled in a study of identical twins. A template switching step contributed a universal primer site, while unique molecular identifiers were present in the cDNA. TCRdb reprocessed the 5' RACE reads via MiXCR and lists one record per CDR3 protein. The sample shows roughly 700,000 distinct CDR3 sequences, roughly 8% of them seen only once. V was pared by 4 bases and J by 5 bases, with 17 bases of the junction left unmatched. Germline-derived CDR1 and CDR2 are MNHEY and SVGEGT. The CDR3 is 18 residues long. These sequences were also reported in another study, on yellow fever vaccine responses in identical twins.

Sequencing was performed on PBMCs. The clonotype was recovered from a young woman in good health. The rearrangement links TRBV6-2 or TRBV6-3 to TRBJ2-5; 9 bases match TRBD1. CDR3 protein: CASSSSPGTGFGWETQYF. CDR3 bases: TGTGCCAGCAGTTCGAGTCCCGGGACAGGGTTCGGGTGGGAGACCCAGTACTTC.